The 13 T cell receptor beta chains given below trace back to one sample, sequenced in a study of blood T cell repertoires in COVID-19. TCRdb's table, derived via immunoSEQ multiplex PCR, lists solely in-frame clones and lacks some. The sample has about 280,000 clones; roughly 89% are singletons. The sequenced sample consisted of PBMCs or T cells enriched from blood (not recorded which). The origin of the receptors is a woman in her sixties who had recovered from COVID-19.

This clone was counted a single time. This sequence joins TRBV28 and TRBJ1-1; tentative D call: TRBD1 (6 bases). The germline V gene encodes CDR1 MDHEN and CDR2 SYDVKM. CDR3 size: 14 residues. The V gene lost 4 bases and the J gene lost 0 bases, with 9 bases spanning the gap. The CDR3 is CASSWDTLNTEAFF. In DNA, the CDR3 is TGTGCCAGCAGTTGGGACACCTTGAACACTGAAGCTTTCTTT.

This clone occurred once. The chain combines TRBV6-1 with TRBJ2-7, with 7 bases aligning to TRBD1. This CDR3 has 15 residues. The germline V gene has CDR1 MNHNS and CDR2 SASEGT. J gave up 3 bases and V 6 bases, and 11 bases lay outside the gene matches. CDR3 sequence reads: CASRKGQIQFYEQYF. The DNA for the CDR3 is TGTGCCAGCAGAAAGGGACAGATTCAGTTCTACGAGCAGTACTTC.

The chain has TRBV18 and TRBJ2-3, with 9 bases fitting TRBD2. This CDR3 spans 17 amino acids. The V segment lost 2 bases and the J segment 2 bases; nucleotides outside the gene matches: 8. Looked up from germline, CDR1 is KGHSH and CDR2 is LQKENI. CDR3 in DNA: TGTGCCAGCTCACCAGTAGCTACTAGCGGGTTCACAGATACGCAGTATTTT. This encodes CASSPVATSGFTDTQYF. The variable domain in full, with the rest retrieved from reference TRBV18 and TRBJ2-3, is NAGVMQNPRHLVRRRGQEARLRCSPMKGHSHVYWYRQLPEEGLKFMVYLQKENIIDESGMPKERFSAEFPKEGPSILRIQQVVRGDSAAYFCASSPVATSGFTDTQYFGPGTRLTVL.

The rearrangement joins TRBV6-1 to TRBJ2-1; D possibly corresponds to TRBD1 (6 bases). CDR1 and CDR2 from the germline V gene are MNHNS and SASEGT. V lost 6 bases, J lost 4 bases, and 10 bases lay in between. The CDR3 is made up of 13 amino acids. The CDR3 protein is CASSRTAYNEQFF. The CDR3 DNA is TGTGCCAGCAGCCGGACAGCGTACAATGAGCAGTTCTTC.

This chain links TRBV19 with TRBJ1-1; TRBD1 matches 7 bases. The V and J ends lost 8 bases and 3 bases, in that order; junction bases with no gene match: 6. This CDR3 is 13 amino acids long. From germline, CDR1 is LNHDA and CDR2 SQIVND (reference sequence). The CDR3 is CASATGFDTEAFF. CDR3 sequence (DNA): TGTGCCAGTGCGACAGGGTTCGACACTGAAGCTTTCTTT.

The J gene is TRBJ2-1, the V gene TRBV5-4; perhaps TRBD1 as D (5 bases). CDR3 length equals 13 residues. Germline V gene sequence: CDR1 SGHNT, CDR2 YYREEE (reference sequence). The V end lost 0 bases, the J end lost 5 bases, and 6 bases lay between the germline ends. The CDR3 nucleotides read TGTGCCAGCAGCTTGGTAGGGGACAATGAGCAGTTCTTC. This sequence encodes CASSLVGDNEQFF.

The chain links TRBV27 to TRBJ2-3, with 7 nucleotides matching TRBD1. The germline gives CDR1 MNHEY, CDR2 SMNVEV (reference sequence). Germline trimming cut 6 bases from V and 7 bases from J; bases unmatched to any gene: 13. The CDR3 sequence is 15 residues long. The CDR3 DNA follows: TGTGCCAGCAGCGACAGGGACCTTGGGGGTTATACGCAGTATTTT. It translates to CASSDRDLGGYTQYF.

This clone showed up just once. The V gene is TRBV6-5, the J gene TRBJ2-7; D is ambiguous. Trimming left V 7 bases short and J 4 bases short, with 8 bases between. Germline CDR1 and CDR2: MNHEY and SVGAGI. This CDR3 is 11 amino acids long. CDR3 loop: CASIRLYEQYF. The CDR3 DNA reads TGTGCCAGCATTCGGTTATACGAGCAGTACTTC.

CDR3 sequence reads: CASSPWDRPGSLHF. CDR3 sequence (DNA): TGTGCCAGCAGTCCATGGGACAGGCCGGGGTCCCTCCACTTT. This sequence joins TRBV27 and TRBJ1-6, with TRBD1 identical over 8 bases. Germline V gives CDR1 MNHEY, CDR2 SMNVEV (reference sequence). Unmatched junction bases numbered 11, after V lost 5 bases and J lost 14 bases. The CDR3 is made up of 14 amino acids.

The genes are TRBV11-2 and TRBJ2-3; 8 bases map to TRBD1. J was trimmed by 4 bases and V by 3 bases; bases with no gene match: 9. The CDR3 loop spans 16 amino acids. Per germline, CDR1 SGHAT and CDR2 FQNNGV. The CDR3 here is CASSFVGTGGADTQYF. CDR3 DNA: TGTGCCAGCAGCTTTGTTGGGACAGGAGGGGCAGATACGCAGTATTTT.

The J gene is TRBJ2-1, the V gene TRBV19, with D perhaps TRBD2 (6 bases). Germline values: CDR1 LNHDA, CDR2 SQIVND (reference sequence). The CDR3 spans 13 residues. Trimming took 6 bases from V and 3 from J, leaving 9 bases between them. Here the CDR3 reads CASSRDFYNEQFF. The CDR3 region has the DNA TGTGCCAGTAGCCGGGACTTCTACAATGAGCAGTTCTTC.

The chain uses TRBV4-2 and TRBJ2-1; weak D call: TRBD2 (5 bases). The CDR3 is 11 amino acids. CDR1 is LGHNA, CDR2 YNFKEQ, per germline. Trimming removed 11 bases from V and 6 bases from J, with 11 bases in between. The CDR3 protein is CAWRRGNEQFF. Written as DNA, the CDR3 is TGTGCCTGGAGACGGGGCAATGAGCAGTTCTTC.

The J gene is TRBJ1-3, the V gene TRBV5-4; D call uncertain. Trimming removed 0 bases at V and 0 bases at J, with 10 bases between. CDR1 is SGHNT and CDR2 is YYREEE in the germline V gene (reference sequence). The CDR3 totals 16 residues. CDR3 sequence reads: CASSLGGQSSGNTIYF. The CDR3 bases are TGTGCCAGCAGCTTGGGAGGGCAGAGCTCTGGAAACACCATATATTTT.